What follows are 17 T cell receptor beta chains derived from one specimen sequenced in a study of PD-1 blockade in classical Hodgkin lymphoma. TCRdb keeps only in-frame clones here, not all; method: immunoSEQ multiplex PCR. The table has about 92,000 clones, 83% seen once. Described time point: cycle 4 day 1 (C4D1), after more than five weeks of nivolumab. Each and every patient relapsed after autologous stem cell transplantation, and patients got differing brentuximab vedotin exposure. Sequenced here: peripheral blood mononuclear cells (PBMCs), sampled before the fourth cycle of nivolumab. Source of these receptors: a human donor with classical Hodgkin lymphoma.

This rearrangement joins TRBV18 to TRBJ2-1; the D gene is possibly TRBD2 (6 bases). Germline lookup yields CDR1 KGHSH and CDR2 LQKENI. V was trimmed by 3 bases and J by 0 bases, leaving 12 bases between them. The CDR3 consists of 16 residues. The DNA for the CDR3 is TGTGCCAGCTCACCTACTCGGGGGACCTCCTACAATGAGCAGTTCTTC. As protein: CASSPTRGTSYNEQFF.

CDR3 sequence: CAISDRWTLGYTF. Written as DNA, the CDR3 is TGTGCCATCAGTGATAGATGGACCCTCGGCTACACCTTC. J is TRBJ1-2 and V is TRBV10-3; D gene unclear. CDR3 length: 13 residues. Trimming cost V 3 bases and J 8 bases, with 13 bases left between them. Germline V gene lookup returns CDR1 ENHRY and CDR2 SYGVKD.

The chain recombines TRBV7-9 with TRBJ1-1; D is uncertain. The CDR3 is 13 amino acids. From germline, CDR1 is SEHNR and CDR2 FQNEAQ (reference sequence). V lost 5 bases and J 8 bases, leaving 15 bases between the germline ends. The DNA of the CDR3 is TGTGCCAGCAGCCCCCGGACCCCCGGGGAAGCTTTCTTT. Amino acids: CASSPRTPGEAFF.

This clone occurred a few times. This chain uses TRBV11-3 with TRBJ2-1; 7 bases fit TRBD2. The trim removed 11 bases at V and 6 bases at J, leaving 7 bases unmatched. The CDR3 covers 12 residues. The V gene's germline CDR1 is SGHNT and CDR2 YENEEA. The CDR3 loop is CAWEGGVNEQFF. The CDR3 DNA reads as TGTGCCTGGGAGGGAGGCGTCAATGAGCAGTTCTTC. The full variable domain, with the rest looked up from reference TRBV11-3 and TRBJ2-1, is EAGVVQSPRYKIIEKKQPVAFWCNPISGHNTLYWYLQNLGQGPELLIRYENEEAVDDSQLPKDRFSAERLKGVDSTLKIQPAELGDSAVYLCAWEGGVNEQFFGPGTRLTVL.

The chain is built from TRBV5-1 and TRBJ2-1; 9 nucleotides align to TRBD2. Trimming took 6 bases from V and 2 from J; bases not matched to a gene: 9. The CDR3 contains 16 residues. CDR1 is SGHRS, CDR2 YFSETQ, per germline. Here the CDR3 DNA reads TGCGCCAGCACGGGGAGTAGCGGGAGCCCCTACAATGAGCAGTTCTTC. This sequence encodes CASTGSSGSPYNEQFF.

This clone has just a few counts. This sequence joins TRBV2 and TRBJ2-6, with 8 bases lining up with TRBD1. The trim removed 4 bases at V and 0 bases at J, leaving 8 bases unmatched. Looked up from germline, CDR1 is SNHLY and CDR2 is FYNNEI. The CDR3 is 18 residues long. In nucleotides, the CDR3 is TGTGCCAGCAGTGTTCAGGGGGCGTCACGCTCTGGGGCCAACGTCCTGACTTTC. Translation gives CASSVQGASRSGANVLTF. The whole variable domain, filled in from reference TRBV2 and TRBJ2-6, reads EPEVTQTPSHQVTQMGQEVILRCVPISNHLYFYWYRQILGQKVEFLVSFYNNEISEKSEIFDDQFSVERPDGSNFTLKIRSTKLEDSAMYFCASSVQGASRSGANVLTFGAGSRLTVL.

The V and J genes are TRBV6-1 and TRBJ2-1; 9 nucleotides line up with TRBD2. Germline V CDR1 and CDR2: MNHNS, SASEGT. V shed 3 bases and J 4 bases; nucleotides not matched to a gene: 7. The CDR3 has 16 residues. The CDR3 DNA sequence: TGTGCCAGCAGTGAGGGCCGACTAGCGGCTTACAATGAGCAGTTCTTC. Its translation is CASSEGRLAAYNEQFF.

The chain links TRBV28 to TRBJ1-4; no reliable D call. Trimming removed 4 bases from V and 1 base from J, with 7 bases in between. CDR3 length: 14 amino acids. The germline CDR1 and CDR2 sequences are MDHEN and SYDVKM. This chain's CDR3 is CASSSDRTNEKLFF. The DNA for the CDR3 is TGTGCCAGCAGTTCGGATAGAACTAATGAAAAACTGTTTTTT.

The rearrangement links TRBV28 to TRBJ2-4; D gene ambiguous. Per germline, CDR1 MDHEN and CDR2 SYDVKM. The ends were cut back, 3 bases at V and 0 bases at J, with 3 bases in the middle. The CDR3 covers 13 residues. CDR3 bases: TGTGCCAGCAGTTTTATAGCCAAAAACATTCAGTACTTC. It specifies CASSFIAKNIQYF.

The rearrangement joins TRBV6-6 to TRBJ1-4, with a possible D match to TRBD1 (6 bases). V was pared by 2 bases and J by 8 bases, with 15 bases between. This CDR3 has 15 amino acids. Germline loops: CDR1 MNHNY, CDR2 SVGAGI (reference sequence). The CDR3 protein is CASSYEAGVTEKLFF. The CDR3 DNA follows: TGTGCCAGCAGTTACGAGGCAGGGGTTACAGAAAAACTGTTTTTT.

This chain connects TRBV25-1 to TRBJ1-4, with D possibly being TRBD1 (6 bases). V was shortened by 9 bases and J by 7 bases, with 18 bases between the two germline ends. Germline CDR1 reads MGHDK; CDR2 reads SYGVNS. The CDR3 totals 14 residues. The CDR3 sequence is CASSPGGWGEKLFF. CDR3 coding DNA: TGTGCCAGTTCCCCTGGGGGCTGGGGTGAAAAACTGTTTTTT.

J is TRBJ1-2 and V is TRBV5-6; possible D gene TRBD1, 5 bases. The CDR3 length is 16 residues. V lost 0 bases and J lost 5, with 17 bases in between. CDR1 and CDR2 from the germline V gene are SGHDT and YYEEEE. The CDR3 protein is CASSLVPSGGFYGYTF. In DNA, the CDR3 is TGTGCCAGCAGCTTGGTTCCTTCTGGGGGATTTTATGGCTACACCTTC.

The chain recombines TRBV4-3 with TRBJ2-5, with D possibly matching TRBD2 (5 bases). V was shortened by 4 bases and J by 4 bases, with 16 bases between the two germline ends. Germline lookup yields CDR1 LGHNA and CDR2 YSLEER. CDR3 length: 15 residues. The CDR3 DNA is TGCGCCAGCAGCCCTACTGGGAGTAGTTTAGAGACCCAGTACTTC. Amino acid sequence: CASSPTGSSLETQYF.

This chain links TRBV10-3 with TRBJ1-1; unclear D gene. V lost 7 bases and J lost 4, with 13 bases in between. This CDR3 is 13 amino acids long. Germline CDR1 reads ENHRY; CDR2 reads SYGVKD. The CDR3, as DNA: TGTGCCATCATAGCGCGGGCCGGCACTGAAGCTTTCTTT. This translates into CAIIARAGTEAFF.

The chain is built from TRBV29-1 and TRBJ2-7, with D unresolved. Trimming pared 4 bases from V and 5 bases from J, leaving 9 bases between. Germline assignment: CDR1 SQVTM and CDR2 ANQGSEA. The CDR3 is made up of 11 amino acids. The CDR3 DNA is TGCAGCGTTGGGGTTGGGGACGAGCAGTACTTC. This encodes CSVGVGDEQYF.

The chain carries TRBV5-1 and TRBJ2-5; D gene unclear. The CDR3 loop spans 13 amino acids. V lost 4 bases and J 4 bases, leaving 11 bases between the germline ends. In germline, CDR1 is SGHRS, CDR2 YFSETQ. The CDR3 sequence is CASSLSNRETQYF. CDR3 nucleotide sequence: TGCGCCAGCAGCCTATCAAACAGAGAGACCCAGTACTTC. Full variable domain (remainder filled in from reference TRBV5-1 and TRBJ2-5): KAGVTQTPRYLIKTRGQQVTLSCSPISGHRSVSWYQQTPGQGLQFLFEYFSETQRNKGNFPGRFSGRQFSNSRSEMNVSTLELGDSALYLCASSLSNRETQYFGPGTRLLVL.

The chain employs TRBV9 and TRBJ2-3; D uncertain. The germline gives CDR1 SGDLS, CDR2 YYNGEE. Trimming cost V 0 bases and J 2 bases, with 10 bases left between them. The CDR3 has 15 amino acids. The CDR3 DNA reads TGTGCCAGCAGCGTAGGGGTGGCAGCCACAGATACGCAGTATTTT. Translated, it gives CASSVGVAATDTQYF.